Sequencing of this T cell receptor (beta chain) was carried out in a study of blood T cells in healthy people across ages. The germline V gene encodes CDR1 MNHEY and CDR2 SVGEGT. This CDR3 is 16 amino acids long. V was trimmed by 0 bases and J by 2 bases, leaving 11 bases between them. For the second PCR, which ran for 7 to 11 cycles, a sample-barcoded 5' primer and a J-beta primer mix were used. Each CDR3 protein is one row after TCRdb ran MiXCR on the 5' RACE reads. The sample records some 760,000 distinct CDR3 sequences, roughly 25% being singletons. Another study also made use of these data, one on T cells of mothers and their children. That paper notes: TCR recombination output is shaped by thymic selection similarly in related and unrelated pairs.

The clonotype originates from a boy between 10 and 17 years old in good health. The chain links TRBV6-2 or TRBV6-3 to TRBJ1-5; D is ambiguous. Sequenced: blood. The CDR3 DNA reads as TGTGCCAGCAGTTACTCACGGAGTGGGGGCAATCAGCCCCAGCATTTT. It translates to CASSYSRSGGNQPQHF.